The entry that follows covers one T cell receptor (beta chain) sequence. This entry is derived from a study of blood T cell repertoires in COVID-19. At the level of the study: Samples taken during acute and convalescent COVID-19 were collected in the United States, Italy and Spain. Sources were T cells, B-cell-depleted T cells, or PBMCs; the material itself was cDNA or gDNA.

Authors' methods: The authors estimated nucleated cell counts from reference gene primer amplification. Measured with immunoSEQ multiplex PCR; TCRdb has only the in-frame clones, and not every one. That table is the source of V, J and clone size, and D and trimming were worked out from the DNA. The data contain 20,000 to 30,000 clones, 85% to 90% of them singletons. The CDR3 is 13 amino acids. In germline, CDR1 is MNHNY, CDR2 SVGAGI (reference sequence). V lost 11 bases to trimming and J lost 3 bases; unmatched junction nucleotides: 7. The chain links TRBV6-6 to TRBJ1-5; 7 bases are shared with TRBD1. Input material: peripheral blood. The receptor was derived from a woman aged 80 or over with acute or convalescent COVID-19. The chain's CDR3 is CAARQGPNQPQHF. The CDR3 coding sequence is TGTGCCGCGCGACAGGGCCCCAATCAGCCCCAGCATTTT.